This TCR beta chain came from a study of T-cell reconstitution after alpha-beta-depleted transplantation in children (TCRdb year 2016). Broadly, across the study: The study quantitatively tracked T-cell immune reconstitution after TCRalphabeta/CD19-depleted allogeneic hematopoietic cell transplantation in children using TCR repertoire profiling.

V loses 4 bases, J loses 2 bases, and the germline ends lie 11 bases apart. The germline V gene (reference sequence) provides CDR1 LGHDT and CDR2 YNNKEL. The CDR3 goes from the cysteine to the phenylalanine over 14 residues. The CDR3 DNA has 42 bases and is translated from base 1. Libraries were made using PCR. TCRdb lists the instrument as Illumina HiSeq 2500. TCR libraries were prepared with molecular barcoding, using unique molecular identifiers to normalize TCRbeta repertoire quantification. The public reads were quality trimmed at Q25 with fastp and then assembled into clones with MiXCR by TCRdb, keeping productive beta chains. Rows with a matching CDR3 protein are joined into one entry that keeps the most common DNA and genes. The sample table records hundreds of thousands of distinct CDR3 sequences; 15% to 20% of these occur just once. The ten largest make up roughly 3.3% of the sample. About this clonotype itself: Its antigen has not been determined. No per-base quality is available; no much larger clone lies one base away.

The chain couples TRBV3-1 to TRBJ2-5; the D gene assignment is ambiguous. This TCR was recovered from a human donor who donated a stem cell graft to a child with acute lymphoblastic leukemia. Specimen: PBMCs from the stem cell graft donor, collected from the stem cell graft. The bases read TGTGCCAGCAGCCCCGCTGCCTTTCAAGAGACCCAGTACTTC. Its protein product is CASSPAAFQETQYF.